The 15 T cell receptor beta chains presented below share a single source sample, sequenced in a study of beta chain features in type 1 diabetes. Expressed TCRB transcripts were sequenced after all isolated RNA was converted to cDNA. TCRdb keeps only in-frame clones here, not all; method: immunoSEQ multiplex PCR. The sample has approximately 140,000 clones, about 50% seen once. Source material: Tregs from blood. The receptors come from a man aged 18 to 35 in good health.

CDR3 sequence reads: CASSLVGGANSPLHF. CDR3 sequence (DNA): TGTGCCAGCAGCCTGGTCGGGGGGGCGAATTCACCCCTCCACTTT. The gene calls are TRBV9 and TRBJ1-6, with a weak D call TRBD1 (6 bases). The CDR3 loop spans 15 amino acids. From germline, CDR1 is SGDLS and CDR2 YYNGEE. V gave up 4 bases and J gave up 7 bases, with 15 bases separating them.

The CDR3 DNA reads TGTGCCAGCAGTCCTCTAGCGATCACAGATACGCAGTATTTT. Translation gives CASSPLAITDTQYF. The chain combines TRBV27 with TRBJ2-3, with a possible D match to TRBD2 (6 bases). The germline gives CDR1 MNHEY, CDR2 SMNVEV (reference sequence). This CDR3 comprises 14 residues. The V and J ends lost 5 bases and 2 bases respectively, with 11 bases between them.

This chain connects TRBV7-2 to TRBJ1-2; possible D gene TRBD1, 6 bases. CDR3 length: 13 amino acids. V shed 5 bases and J shed 6 bases, with 13 bases lying between them. The germline V gene encodes CDR1 SGHTA and CDR2 FQGNSA. The DNA for the CDR3 is TGTGCCAGCAGCGTCCGGAACAGGGATGGCTACACCTTC. The encoded protein is CASSVRNRDGYTF.

The rearrangement links TRBV14 to TRBJ2-5; D is ambiguous. Trimming left V 4 bases short and J 5 bases short, with 8 bases between. Germline loops: CDR1 SGHDN, CDR2 FVKESK. This CDR3 is 12 amino acids long. The CDR3 protein is CASSLVRETQYF. CDR3 DNA sequence: TGTGCCAGCAGCCTCGTGAGGGAGACCCAGTACTTC.

This sequence joins TRBV30 and TRBJ2-7; 9 bases map to TRBD1. Trimming cost V 5 bases and J 6 bases; bases outside gene matches: 8. Germline V CDR1 and CDR2: GTSNPN, SVGIG (reference sequence). CDR3 length: 13 residues. CDR3 protein: CAWGGNRGREQYF. DNA of the CDR3: TGTGCCTGGGGCGGAAACAGGGGGCGCGAGCAGTACTTC.

CDR3 nucleotides: TGCGCCAGCAGCTTGGACGGAGTTTACAATGAGCAGTTCTTC. Translated: CASSLDGVYNEQFF. The chain is built from TRBV5-1 and TRBJ2-1; no definite D call. Trimming pared 0 bases from V and 4 bases from J, leaving 8 bases between. The CDR3 covers 14 residues. Germline V lookup: CDR1 SGHRS, CDR2 YFSETQ.

This clone was seen a few times. This rearrangement joins TRBV6-5 to TRBJ1-3; D is unclear. The CDR3 length is 14 residues. The ends were cut back, 11 bases at V and 0 bases at J, with 14 bases in the middle. Germline values: CDR1 MNHEY, CDR2 SVGAGI. CDR3 loop: CARVWSFSGNTIYF. DNA of the CDR3: TGTGCCCGCGTCTGGTCTTTCTCTGGAAACACCATATATTTT.

The sample holds a few counts of this clone. The V gene is TRBV7-2, the J gene TRBJ1-2; no definite D call. V lost 3 bases and J 4 bases, leaving 9 bases between the germline ends. The CDR3 runs to 13 residues. Germline CDR1 SGHTA, CDR2 FQGNSA. CDR3 sequence reads: CASSFDISYGYTF. CDR3 sequence (DNA): TGTGCCAGCAGCTTCGACATAAGCTATGGCTACACCTTC.

This chain connects TRBV29-1 to TRBJ2-7; 9 bases agree with TRBD1. The V and J ends lost 5 bases and 2 bases, in that order; junction bases with no gene match: 1. The CDR3 covers 12 residues. Per germline, CDR1 SQVTM and CDR2 ANQGSEA. CDR3 nucleotide sequence: TGCAGCGTTAGACAGGGGGCCTACGAGCAGTACTTC. Translating gives CSVRQGAYEQYF.

This rearrangement joins TRBV19 to TRBJ2-7; D call uncertain. Trimming removed 10 bases at V and 6 bases at J, with 16 bases between. Germline CDR1 and CDR2: LNHDA and SQIVND (reference sequence). This CDR3 is 12 amino acids long. This CDR3 is CATSPAVLEQYF. CDR3 DNA sequence: TGTGCCACCTCACCCGCGGTGCTCGAGCAGTACTTC.

The V and J genes are TRBV5-4 and TRBJ1-2; 8 bases are a match to TRBD1. The J segment lost 2 bases and the V segment lost 3 bases, leaving 0 bases of the junction unmatched. The CDR3 spans 13 residues. Germline V gives CDR1 SGHNT, CDR2 YYREEE (reference sequence). This chain's CDR3 is CASSWDRNYGYTF. CDR3 in DNA: TGTGCCAGCAGCTGGGACAGGAACTATGGCTACACCTTC.

The V call is TRBV7-9, the J call TRBJ2-7; tentatively, D is TRBD2 (6 bases). CDR3 length: 14 residues. The germline V gene encodes CDR1 SEHNR and CDR2 FQNEAQ (reference sequence). V lost 3 bases, J lost 5 bases, and 14 bases lay in between. CDR3 region: CASSFLGGTNEQYF. The CDR3 bases are TGTGCCAGCAGCTTTCTGGGCGGGACGAACGAGCAGTACTTC. Using reference TRBV7-9 and TRBJ2-7 for the parts outside the CDR3, the full variable domain is DTGVSQNPRHKITKRGQNVTFRCDPISEHNRLYWYRQTLGQGPEFLTYFQNEAQLEKSRLLSDRFSAERPKGSFSTLEIQRTEQGDSAMYLCASSFLGGTNEQYFGPGTRLTVT.

The count of this clone is one. V is TRBV18 and J is TRBJ2-3; 7 nucleotides align to TRBD1. The CDR3 is made up of 17 amino acids. CDR1 is KGHSH and CDR2 is LQKENI in the germline V gene. Trimming took 4 bases from V and 3 from J; bases not matched to a gene: 13. CDR3 region: CASSQERGLMGTDTQYF. The CDR3 region has the DNA TGTGCCAGCTCACAAGAGAGGGGGCTAATGGGTACAGATACGCAGTATTTT. Based on the CDR3 plus reference TRBV18 and TRBJ2-3, the full variable domain is NAGVMQNPRHLVRRRGQEARLRCSPMKGHSHVYWYRQLPEEGLKFMVYLQKENIIDESGMPKERFSAEFPKEGPSILRIQQVVRGDSAAYFCASSQERGLMGTDTQYFGPGTRLTVL.

This clone has more than one count but fewer than ten. The gene calls are TRBV18 and TRBJ2-3; a possible D gene is TRBD1 (5 bases). The CDR3 is 18 residues long. Per the germline V gene, CDR1 is KGHSH and CDR2 is LQKENI. Trimming removed 4 bases at V and 1 base at J, with 21 bases between. CDR3 in DNA: TGTGCCAGCTCACTCCCTAGGCAGGGCAGATTGGGCACAGATACGCAGTATTTT. It translates to CASSLPRQGRLGTDTQYF.

The rearrangement links TRBV11-3 to TRBJ1-2; perhaps TRBD1 as D (5 bases). CDR1 is SGHNT, CDR2 YENEEA, per germline. CDR3 length: 15 amino acids. Deletions cut 5 bases from V and 6 bases from J, with 19 bases between. The CDR3 bases are TGTGCCAGCAGCCCCCTATGGGGGGAGAATGATGGCTACACCTTC. It specifies CASSPLWGENDGYTF.